One and the same sample provided the 28 T cell receptor beta chains below, sequenced in a study of beta chain features in type 1 diabetes. As every portion of the isolated RNA was reverse transcribed, the sequencing read expressed TCRB transcripts. Repertoires were generated with immunoSEQ multiplex PCR, while TCRdb's copy carries only in-frame clones and drops some. The data contain 120,000 to 150,000 clones, under 60% of them singletons. The sequenced sample was Tregs from blood. These receptors were obtained from a man aged 18 to 29 in good health.

This chain links TRBV28 with TRBJ2-7; D perhaps matches TRBD2 (6 bases). The germline V and J ends were trimmed by 5 bases and 6 bases, with 20 bases remaining between them. This CDR3 is built from 15 residues. Germline CDR1 is MDHEN and CDR2 is SYDVKM. CDR3 sequence reads: CASSLPAGWRAEQYF. In DNA form, the CDR3 reads TGTGCCAGCAGTCTACCCGCGGGGTGGCGGGCCGAGCAGTACTTC.

This chain joins TRBV6-6 and TRBJ2-7; D might be TRBD1 (6 bases). V lost 6 bases and J lost 3, with 12 bases in between. Per the germline V gene, CDR1 is MNHNY and CDR2 is SVGAGI (reference sequence). The CDR3 extends over 13 amino acids. The CDR3 nucleotides are TGTGCCAGCAGCCGGGCGACAGGCTACGAGCAGTACTTC. Its protein is CASSRATGYEQYF.

The V gene is TRBV11-2, the J gene TRBJ2-7; 7 positions match TRBD2. After removal of 5 bases from V and 2 bases from J, the junction contained 9 bases not matched to a gene. From germline, CDR1 is SGHAT and CDR2 FQNNGV. There are 15 residues in the CDR3. The CDR3 nucleotides are TGTGCCAGCAGCCGTACTAGCGAGATGACCTACGAGCAGTACTTC. Translating gives CASSRTSEMTYEQYF.

This sequence joins TRBV7-2 and TRBJ2-5; 9 nucleotides agree with TRBD1. Trimming took 5 bases from V and 4 from J; bases not matched to a gene: 5. CDR1 is SGHTA and CDR2 is FQGNSA in the germline V gene. The CDR3 totals 14 residues. The CDR3 bases are TGTGCCAGCAGCGACGGGACAGGGAGAGAGACCCAGTACTTC. It is translated as CASSDGTGRETQYF.

The chain links TRBV6-6 to TRBJ1-2; TRBD1 matches 8 bases. Germline V lookup: CDR1 MNHNY, CDR2 SVGAGI (reference sequence). V lost 6 bases and J lost 1; bases outside the gene matches: 7. The CDR3 sequence is 15 residues long. The CDR3 nucleotides read TGTGCCAGCAGCGGACTGGGACAGGTTAACTATGGCTACACCTTC. Its translation: CASSGLGQVNYGYTF.

The V and J genes are TRBV19 and TRBJ1-1; D not certain. Germline CDR1 LNHDA, CDR2 SQIVND (reference sequence). Trimming pared 3 bases from V and 5 bases from J, leaving 13 bases between. CDR3 size: 14 residues. The CDR3 is CASSIPTVPTEAFF. CDR3 nucleotides: TGTGCCAGTAGTATTCCCACAGTACCAACTGAAGCTTTCTTT.

The V call is TRBV7-2, the J call TRBJ1-2; D is possibly TRBD1 (6 bases). CDR1 is SGHTA and CDR2 is FQGNSA in the germline V gene. V lost 5 bases, J lost 4 bases, and 20 bases lay in between. This CDR3 has 16 residues. CDR3 protein: CASSNTGTSFAYGYTF. The CDR3 DNA reads TGTGCCAGCAGCAACACCGGGACATCTTTCGCCTATGGCTACACCTTC.

This clone showed up just a few times. The CDR3 DNA follows: TGTGCCAGCACGGGATACAGGGCTAGCGAGCAGTACTTC. Amino acids: CASTGYRASEQYF. The chain carries TRBV6-5 and TRBJ2-7; weak D call: TRBD1 (6 bases). Germline loops: CDR1 MNHEY, CDR2 SVGAGI. Trimming shortened V by 7 bases and J by 6 bases, and 16 bases separated the two germline ends. The CDR3 has 13 amino acids.

V gene TRBV5-4 combines with J gene TRBJ2-2; 9 bases fit TRBD1. Looked up from germline, CDR1 is SGHNT and CDR2 is YYREEE (reference sequence). The CDR3 runs to 16 residues. V trimming: 5 bases; J trimming: 6 bases; junction bases outside the gene matches: 11. The CDR3 reads CASSYGTGWDSGELFF. DNA of the CDR3: TGTGCCAGCAGTTACGGGACAGGGTGGGATTCCGGGGAGCTGTTTTTT.

The V and J genes are TRBV18 and TRBJ2-3, with TRBD2 matching over 8 bases. CDR1 is KGHSH and CDR2 is LQKENI in the germline V gene. The length of the CDR3 is 14 residues. With 6 bases clipped from V and 5 bases from J, the junction kept 7 bases outside the gene matches. The CDR3 is CASSTGLAEDTQYF. CDR3 nucleotides: TGTGCCAGCTCTACAGGACTAGCAGAAGATACGCAGTATTTT.

The chain has TRBV18 and TRBJ1-6; D is ambiguous. The germline CDR1 and CDR2 sequences are KGHSH and LQKENI. Trimming left V 2 bases short and J 8 bases short, with 10 bases between. The CDR3 loop spans 14 amino acids. The CDR3 DNA is TGTGCCAGCTCACCATCTTATGGAGATTCACCCCTCCACTTT. Its protein product is CASSPSYGDSPLHF.

The chain combines TRBV18 with TRBJ1-3; a possible D gene is TRBD1 (5 bases). The V end was cut by 4 bases, the J end by 0 bases, with 7 bases between. CDR1 and CDR2 from the germline V gene are KGHSH and LQKENI. This CDR3 spans 14 amino acids. CDR3 in amino acids: CASSQDSSGNTIYF. The DNA for the CDR3 is TGTGCCAGCTCACAAGACAGCTCTGGAAACACCATATATTTT.

The chain links TRBV7-9 to TRBJ1-1; 7 nucleotides match TRBD1. Germline V gene sequence: CDR1 SEHNR, CDR2 FQNEAQ (reference sequence). V dropped 5 bases and J dropped 4; count of bases not matched to a gene: 10. The CDR3 sequence is 15 residues long. The CDR3 DNA follows: TGTGCCAGCAGCCTCACCCACAGGGGATCCACTGAAGCTTTCTTT. Amino acids: CASSLTHRGSTEAFF.

The DNA for the CDR3 is TGTGCCAGCAGCTTAGGGGTTTCGGGACAGAGACAAGAGACCCAGTACTTC. Translation: CASSLGVSGQRQETQYF. This sequence joins TRBV11-2 and TRBJ2-5, with TRBD1 matching over 7 bases. Looked up from germline, CDR1 is SGHAT and CDR2 is FQNNGV. The CDR3 covers 17 residues. V lost 1 base and J lost 2; bases outside the gene matches: 10.

This chain connects TRBV18 to TRBJ2-3; 10 bases are shared with TRBD2. Trimming cost V 1 base and J 3 bases; bases outside gene matches: 10. This CDR3 has 18 amino acids. Germline CDR1 is KGHSH and CDR2 is LQKENI. CDR3 sequence reads: CASSPQPSGRLSTDTQYF. The CDR3 bases are TGTGCCAGCTCACCACAGCCTAGCGGGAGATTATCGACAGATACGCAGTATTTT.

The genes are TRBV6-5 and TRBJ1-2, with D tentatively TRBD1 (5 bases). Between the trimmed V and J ends, which lost 6 bases and 0 bases, there was a span of 11 bases. The length of the CDR3 is 14 residues. Germline V gene sequence: CDR1 MNHEY, CDR2 SVGAGI. CDR3 in DNA: TGTGCCAGCAGGCGGGGGGTATCTAACTATGGCTACACCTTC. Its translation: CASRRGVSNYGYTF.

The genes are TRBV19 and TRBJ2-7; D is possibly TRBD2 (5 bases). This CDR3 has 14 amino acids. V gave up 6 bases and J gave up 0 bases, with 12 bases separating them. CDR1 is LNHDA and CDR2 is SQIVND in the germline V gene (reference sequence). CDR3 sequence reads: CASRTSEGSYEQYF. The CDR3 nucleotides read TGTGCCAGTAGAACTTCTGAGGGCTCCTACGAGCAGTACTTC. Full variable domain (rest looked up from reference TRBV19 and TRBJ2-7): DGGITQSPKYLFRKEGQNVTLSCEQNLNHDAMYWYRQDPGQGLRLIYYSQIVNDFQKGDIAEGYSVSREKKESFPLTVTSAQKNPTAFYLCASRTSEGSYEQYFGPGTRLTVT.

Only a few counts were recorded for this clone. The rearrangement links TRBV5-5 to TRBJ2-1, with a possible D match to TRBD2 (7 bases). The CDR3 length is 14 residues. From germline, CDR1 is SGHKS and CDR2 YYEKEE (reference sequence). Trimming left V 1 base short and J 8 bases short, with 13 bases between. In DNA form, the CDR3 reads TGTGCCAGCAGCTTGAGGGGGGGCTCGGATGAGCAGTTCTTC. Protein product: CASSLRGGSDEQFF.

The J gene is TRBJ2-5, the V gene TRBV19; 11 bases are a match to TRBD2. The CDR3 covers 14 residues. CDR1 is LNHDA and CDR2 is SQIVND in the germline V gene (reference sequence). J was trimmed by 5 bases and V by 5 bases; bases with no gene match: 4. The CDR3 DNA reads as TGTGCCAGTAGTTCGCGACTAGCGGGGGAGACCCAGTACTTC. Its translation: CASSSRLAGETQYF. Together with reference TRBV19 and TRBJ2-5, the CDR3 gives the full variable domain: DGGITQSPKYLFRKEGQNVTLSCEQNLNHDAMYWYRQDPGQGLRLIYYSQIVNDFQKGDIAEGYSVSREKKESFPLTVTSAQKNPTAFYLCASSSRLAGETQYFGPGTRLLVL.

This chain links TRBV14 with TRBJ2-5, with 10 bases lining up with TRBD2. The assigned J gene may be wrong: the sequence end matches TRBJ2-7 better. This CDR3 comprises 16 residues. CDR1 and CDR2 (germline): SGHDN, FVKESK. CDR3 protein: CASSHPTSGRPYEQYF. In DNA form, the CDR3 reads TGTGCCAGCAGCCACCCGACTAGCGGGCGACCCTACGAGCAGTACTTC.

This clone was seen more than once but under ten times. The chain combines TRBV23-1 with TRBJ2-2; 16 bases match TRBD2. TRBV23-1 is an ORF; its function is uncertain. The CDR3 extends over 16 amino acids. V was clipped by 10 bases and J by 5 bases; unmatched bases: 7. In nucleotides, the CDR3 is TGCGCCACCCCGGGACTAGCGGGGGGGCTGACCGGGGAGCTGTTTTTT. Translating it yields CATPGLAGGLTGELFF.

The chain couples TRBV5-1 to TRBJ2-7, with D perhaps TRBD2 (5 bases). Trimming removed 4 bases at V and 6 bases at J, with 17 bases between. Germline values: CDR1 SGHRS, CDR2 YFSETQ. The length of the CDR3 is 14 residues. CDR3 DNA sequence: TGCGCCAGCAGCACCCCCACTAGGACGGGCGAGCAGTACTTC. As protein: CASSTPTRTGEQYF.

For the CDR3, the DNA is TGTGCCTGGAGTCTAGACAGACGGGCAAACTATGGCTACACCTTC. As protein: CAWSLDRRANYGYTF. This chain links TRBV30 with TRBJ1-2; possibly TRBD1 for D (5 bases). The CDR3 runs to 15 residues. Germline-derived CDR1 and CDR2 are GTSNPN and SVGIG (reference sequence). The ends were cut back, 2 bases at V and 2 bases at J, with 15 bases in the middle.

This clone was observed a handful of times. V and J are TRBV5-4 and TRBJ1-1, with 7 bases matching TRBD1. Germline V lookup: CDR1 SGHNT, CDR2 YYREEE (reference sequence). After removal of 2 bases from V and 3 bases from J, the junction contained 4 bases not matched to a gene. This CDR3 is built from 14 residues. CDR3 DNA sequence: TGTGCCAGCAGCTTCATCGACAGGGACACTGAAGCTTTCTTT. It codes for CASSFIDRDTEAFF. Combining the CDR3 with reference TRBV5-4 and TRBJ1-1 gives the whole variable domain ETGVTQSPTHLIKTRGQQVTLRCSSQSGHNTVSWYQQALGQGPQFIFQYYREEENGRGNFPPRFSGLQFPNYSSELNVNALELDDSALYLCASSFIDRDTEAFFGQGTRLTVV.

This rearrangement joins TRBV27 to TRBJ1-6; D remains unclear. V lost 2 bases and J lost 0, with 8 bases in between. Germline CDR1 reads MNHEY; CDR2 reads SMNVEV (reference sequence). This CDR3 region has 16 residues. CDR3 loop: CASSLRRSSYNSPLHF. Written as DNA, the CDR3 is TGTGCCAGCAGTTTAAGGAGGAGCTCCTATAATTCACCCCTCCACTTT.

The V gene is TRBV7-2, the J gene TRBJ2-5; D gene unclear. This CDR3 contains 13 residues. V lost 5 bases and J 5 bases, leaving 12 bases between the germline ends. The V gene's germline CDR1 is SGHTA and CDR2 FQGNSA. The CDR3 DNA reads as TGTGCCAGCAGCCGACAAGGTTACGAGACCCAGTACTTC. This gives the protein CASSRQGYETQYF.

The genes are TRBV10-2 and TRBJ2-1; 11 bases are shared with TRBD2. The length of the CDR3 is 15 residues. V trimming: 6 bases; J trimming: 8 bases; junction bases outside the gene matches: 9. CDR1 is WSHSY, CDR2 SAAADI, per germline. The CDR3 sequence is CASREGTSGGDEQFF. The CDR3 bases are TGCGCCAGCAGGGAGGGGACTAGCGGAGGCGATGAGCAGTTCTTC.

V gene TRBV7-8 combines with J gene TRBJ2-7; tentatively, D is TRBD2 (5 bases). In germline, CDR1 is SGHVS, CDR2 FQNEAQ. V dropped 2 bases and J dropped 0 bases, with 14 bases sitting between them. The CDR3 is 16 residues long. The CDR3: CASSLRFGEFSYEQYF. As DNA, the CDR3 is TGTGCCAGCAGCTTACGATTCGGGGAGTTCTCCTACGAGCAGTACTTC.